Listed below are T cell receptor beta chains from one sample, sequenced in a study of blood T cell repertoires in COVID-19. Repertoires were generated with immunoSEQ multiplex PCR, while TCRdb's copy carries only in-frame clones and drops some. The sample contains fewer than 300,000 clones, approximately 91% of which appear only once. Sequencing was carried out using PBMCs or T cells enriched from blood (not recorded which). Receptors originate from a woman in her thirties or forties with acute COVID-19. The CDR3 runs from the conserved cysteine through the conserved F or W. A D gene is named only where the DNA matches it firmly. Only some rows state a clone size, as once, few, many or a class for expanded clones.

J: TRBJ2-3; D: TRBD2; size: NA; V: TRBV3-1/TRBV3-2; CDR3: CASSQRGVTDTQYF; DNA: TGTGCCAGCAGCCAACGGGGGGTGACAGATACGCAGTATTTT
J: TRBJ2-7; D: NA; size: once; V: TRBV5-1; CDR3: CASSPLMFRFYEQYF; DNA: TGCGCCAGCAGCCCCTTGATGTTTCGGTTCTACGAGCAGTACTTC
J: TRBJ1-1; D: NA; size: NA; V: TRBV7-3; CDR3: CASSLSAGTTEAFF; DNA: TGTGCCAGCAGCTTAAGCGCGGGGACCACTGAAGCTTTCTTT
J: TRBJ2-7; D: NA; size: few; V: TRBV5-5; CDR3: CASSLAPNSYEQYF; DNA: TGTGCCAGCAGCTTGGCCCCAAACTCCTACGAGCAGTACTTC
J: TRBJ2-2; D: NA; size: few; V: TRBV4-1; CDR3: CASSQPLSTGELFF; DNA: TGCGCCAGCAGCCAACCTCTCAGTACCGGGGAGCTGTTTTTT
J: TRBJ1-4; D: TRBD1; size: NA; V: TRBV5-1; CDR3: CASSLAGQASTNEKLFF; DNA: TGCGCCAGCAGCTTGGCAGGACAGGCCTCAACTAATGAAAAACTGTTTTTT
J: TRBJ1-2; D: TRBD1; size: NA; V: TRBV19; CDR3: CASRRQGGNYGYTF; DNA: TGTGCCAGTCGACGACAGGGGGGTAACTATGGCTACACCTTC
J: TRBJ1-3; D: NA; size: NA; V: TRBV4-1; CDR3: CASSQEGATTRGNTIYF; DNA: TGCGCCAGCAGCCAAGAGGGGGCCACCACTCGTGGAAACACCATATATTTT
J: TRBJ2-7; D: TRBD2; size: NA; V: TRBV5-5; CDR3: CASRLASGSDEQYF; DNA: TGTGCCAGCAGGCTCGCTAGCGGGAGTGACGAGCAGTACTTC
J: TRBJ2-3; D: TRBD2; size: NA; V: TRBV11-3; CDR3: CASSPGTSGTASTDTQYF; DNA: TGTGCCAGCAGCCCCGGGACTAGCGGGACAGCTAGCACAGATACGCAGTATTTT
J: TRBJ1-3; D: NA; size: once; V: TRBV20-1; CDR3: CSASGGQVQSGNTIYF; DNA: TGCAGTGCTAGTGGGGGGCAGGTACAATCTGGAAACACCATATATTTT
J: TRBJ1-3; D: TRBD1; size: NA; V: TRBV11-2; CDR3: CASSSLKNSRQGSGNTIYF; DNA: TGTGCCAGCAGCTCGCTTAAAAATTCGAGACAGGGCTCTGGAAACACCATATATTTT
J: TRBJ1-1; D: TRBD1; size: NA; V: TRBV9; CDR3: CASSITGASTEAFF; DNA: TGTGCCAGCAGCATCACAGGGGCGAGCACTGAAGCTTTCTTT
J: TRBJ1-2; D: NA; size: NA; V: TRBV5-4; CDR3: CASSFPSNYGYTF; DNA: TGTGCCAGCAGCTTTCCCTCTAACTATGGCTACACCTTC
J: TRBJ2-1; D: TRBD1; size: NA; V: TRBV11-3; CDR3: CASTSGWTGNINEQFF; DNA: TGTGCCAGCACCTCGGGATGGACAGGGAACATCAATGAGCAGTTCTTC
J: TRBJ2-1; D: NA; size: NA; V: TRBV18; CDR3: CASSPPSRSEQFF; DNA: TGTGCCAGCTCACCACCTTCGAGGAGTGAGCAGTTCTTC
J: TRBJ1-2; D: TRBD1; size: NA; V: TRBV19; CDR3: CASTPGQGFSGYTF; DNA: TGTGCCAGTACACCGGGACAGGGGTTCAGTGGCTACACCTTC
J: TRBJ2-7; D: TRBD2; size: NA; V: TRBV7-2; CDR3: CASTQGSGRANEQYF; DNA: TGTGCCAGCACCCAGGGGAGCGGGAGGGCCAACGAGCAGTACTTC
J: TRBJ1-2; D: NA; size: NA; V: TRBV7-2; CDR3: CASSFGNTGFPNRYTF; DNA: TGTGCCAGCAGCTTTGGGAATACAGGATTCCCGAACCGCTACACCTTC
J: TRBJ1-3; D: NA; size: NA; V: TRBV29-1; CDR3: CSVDSGSGNTIYF; DNA: TGCAGCGTTGATTCGGGTTCTGGAAACACCATATATTTT
J: TRBJ1-6; D: TRBD1; size: NA; V: TRBV6-1; CDR3: CASSDNRGNSPLHF; DNA: TGTGCCAGCAGTGATAACAGGGGCAATTCACCCCTCCACTTT
J: TRBJ2-7; D: TRBD1; size: NA; V: TRBV6-5; CDR3: CASRDRGIIYEQYF; DNA: TGTGCCAGCAGGGACAGGGGGATAATATACGAGCAGTACTTC
J: TRBJ1-1; D: NA; size: NA; V: TRBV12-5; CDR3: CASGQGDVGAFF; DNA: TGTGCTAGTGGACAGGGAGACGTAGGAGCTTTCTTT
J: TRBJ2-7; D: TRBD1; size: NA; V: TRBV5-4; CDR3: CASSLSGQNYEQYF; DNA: TGTGCCAGCAGCCTCTCGGGACAGAACTACGAGCAGTACTTC
J: TRBJ2-5; D: TRBD2; size: few; V: TRBV5-1; CDR3: CASSPGLAGGQETQYF; DNA: TGCGCCAGCAGCCCGGGACTAGCGGGGGGGCAAGAGACCCAGTACTTC
J: TRBJ1-3; D: NA; size: NA; V: TRBV28; CDR3: CASSGTRILTGNTIYF; DNA: TGTGCCAGCAGTGGAACCAGGATACTGACTGGAAACACCATATATTTT
J: TRBJ1-1; D: NA; size: NA; V: TRBV19; CDR3: CASSIGGLNTEAFF; DNA: TGTGCCAGTAGTATCGGGGGATTAAATACTGAAGCTTTCTTT
J: TRBJ2-5; D: NA; size: NA; V: TRBV7-9; CDR3: CASRPSGQETQYF; DNA: TGTGCCAGCAGGCCCAGCGGCCAAGAGACCCAGTACTTC